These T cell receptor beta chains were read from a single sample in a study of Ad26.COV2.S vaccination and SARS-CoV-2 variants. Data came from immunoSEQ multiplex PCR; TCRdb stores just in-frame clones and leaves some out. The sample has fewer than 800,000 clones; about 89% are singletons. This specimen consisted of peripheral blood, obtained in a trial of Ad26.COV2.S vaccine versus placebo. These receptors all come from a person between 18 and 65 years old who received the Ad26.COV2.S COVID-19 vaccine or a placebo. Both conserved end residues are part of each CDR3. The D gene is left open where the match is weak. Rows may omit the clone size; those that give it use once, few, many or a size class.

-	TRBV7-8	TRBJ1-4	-	CASSRAGQGEKLFF	TGTGCCAGCAGCCGAGCGGGGCAAGGGGAAAAACTGTTTTTT
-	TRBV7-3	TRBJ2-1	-	CASSLDFYNEQFF	TGTGCCAGCAGCTTGGACTTTTACAATGAGCAGTTCTTC
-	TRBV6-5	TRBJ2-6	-	CASSYGGPGANVLTF	TGTGCCAGCAGTTACGGGGGTCCTGGGGCCAACGTCCTGACTTTC
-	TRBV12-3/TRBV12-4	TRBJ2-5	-	CASSGLKETQYF	TGTGCCAGCTCCGGACTAAAAGAGACCCAGTACTTC
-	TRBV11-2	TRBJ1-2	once	CASTLEGISYGYTF	TGTGCCAGCACCCTAGAAGGCATTTCTTATGGCTACACCTTC
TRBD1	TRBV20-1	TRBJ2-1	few	CSASQTGDYNEQFF	TGCAGTGCTAGTCAGACAGGGGATTACAATGAGCAGTTCTTC
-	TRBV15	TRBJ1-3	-	CATSRAARADTIYF	TGTGCCACCAGCAGAGCGGCCAGGGCCGACACTATATATTTT
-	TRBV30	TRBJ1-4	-	CAWSVEGRGDEKLFF	TGTGCCTGGAGTGTCGAGGGCAGGGGAGATGAAAAACTGTTTTTT
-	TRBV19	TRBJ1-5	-	CASRQTESFNGPQHF	TGTGCCAGTAGACAGACGGAGAGTTTCAATGGGCCCCAGCATTTT
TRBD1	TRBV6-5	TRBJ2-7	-	CAAQGAYEQYF	TGTGCCGCACAGGGGGCCTACGAGCAGTACTTC
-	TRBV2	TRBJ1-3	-	CASSEVLGNTIYF	TGTGCCAGCAGTGAGGTATTAGGAAACACCATATATTTT
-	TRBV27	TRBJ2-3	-	CASSFGRGGDTQYF	TGTGCCAGCAGTTTTGGCAGGGGGGGAGATACGCAGTATTTT
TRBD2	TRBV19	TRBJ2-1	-	CASSAGTSGGDEQFF	TGTGCCAGTAGTGCTGGGACTAGCGGGGGCGATGAGCAGTTCTTC
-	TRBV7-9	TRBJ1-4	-	CASSLPGQWNEKLFF	TGTGCCAGCAGCTTACCGGGACAATGGAATGAAAAACTGTTTTTT
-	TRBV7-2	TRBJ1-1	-	CASSLALSTEAFF	TGTGCCAGCAGCTTAGCGCTGTCTACCGAAGCTTTCTTT
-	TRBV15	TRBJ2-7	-	CATSRVPGGGEFDEQYF	TGTGCCACCAGCAGAGTCCCCGGCGGAGGTGAATTTGACGAGCAGTACTTC
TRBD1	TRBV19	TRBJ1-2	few	CASSTPTGSYGYTF	TGTGCCAGTAGTACCCCGACAGGGAGCTATGGCTACACCTTC
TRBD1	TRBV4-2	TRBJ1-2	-	CASSQEGQAHYGYTF	TGTGCCAGCAGCCAAGAGGGACAGGCTCATTATGGCTACACCTTC
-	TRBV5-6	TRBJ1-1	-	CASSLTENTEAFF	TGTGCCAGCAGCTTGACGGAGAACACTGAAGCTTTCTTT
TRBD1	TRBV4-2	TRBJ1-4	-	CASSQEKGTGGGNEKLFF	TGTGCCAGCAGCCAAGAGAAGGGCACAGGGGGGGGTAATGAAAAACTGTTTTTT
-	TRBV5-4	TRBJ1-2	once	CASNHNGRSPNYGYTF	TGTGCCAGCAACCATAACGGGCGTTCACCTAACTATGGCTACACCTTC
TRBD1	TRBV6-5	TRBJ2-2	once	CASRDRARYTGELFF	TGTGCCAGCAGGGACAGGGCCCGTTACACCGGGGAGCTGTTTTTT